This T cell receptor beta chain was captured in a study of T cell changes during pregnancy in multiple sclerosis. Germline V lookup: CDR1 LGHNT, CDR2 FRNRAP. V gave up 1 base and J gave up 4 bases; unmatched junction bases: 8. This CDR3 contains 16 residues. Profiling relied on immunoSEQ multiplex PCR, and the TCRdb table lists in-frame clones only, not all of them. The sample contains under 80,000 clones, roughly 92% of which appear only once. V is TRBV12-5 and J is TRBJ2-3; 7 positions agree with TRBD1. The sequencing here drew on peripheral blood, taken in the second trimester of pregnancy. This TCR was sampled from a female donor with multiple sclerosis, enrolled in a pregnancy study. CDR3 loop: CASGLATGNGADTQYF. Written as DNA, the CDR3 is TGTGCTAGTGGTTTGGCGACAGGGAATGGAGCAGATACGCAGTATTTT.